This T cell receptor (beta chain) appears in the sequencing data of a study of radiotherapy plus CTLA-4 blockade in lung cancer. Study in general: Of all patients, around 20% responded objectively and approximately 31% showed disease control.

Using immunoSEQ multiplex PCR, the repertoire was profiled, and TCRdb retains in-frame clones only, with some absent. The data show 80,000 to 100,000 clones, with roughly 80% seen just once and around 3.7% held by the top ten. Germline V CDR1 and CDR2: SGHNT, YYREEE (reference sequence). The CDR3 consists of 16 residues. The V segment lost 0 bases and the J segment 7 bases; nucleotides outside the gene matches: 9. Focal radiation plus CTLA-4 blockade with ipilimumab was given to patients with chemo-refractory metastatic non-small-cell lung cancer. The sequence was obtained from a human donor with non-small cell lung cancer who had a partial response to radiotherapy plus ipilimumab. The chain has TRBV5-4 and TRBJ2-1; the match to TRBD1 covers 8 bases. The sample in question was peripheral blood, obtained from a patient treated with radiotherapy plus ipilimumab. The CDR3 is CASSLGSGQGSNEQFF. For the CDR3, the DNA is TGTGCCAGCAGCTTGGGTTCCGGACAGGGTAGTAATGAGCAGTTCTTC.